This T cell receptor (beta chain) was sequenced during a study of T cell responses to AZD1222 COVID-19 vaccine. Overall study context: Researchers grouped second doses given at about 4 or about 12 weeks into one pool. Study conclusions and caveats: Among vaccine-associated CD4 TCRs, coverage spanned spike, with dominance at 160-218 and 743-854. Repertoire samples came only from after the peak T cell response. Clonal diversity was possibly underestimated; the donors were predominantly white British and more often female.

With V trimmed by 5 bases and J by 2 bases, 7 bases remained unmatched. Germline loops: CDR1 SGHTA, CDR2 FQGNSA. This CDR3 comprises 15 residues. Clones were read by immunoSEQ multiplex PCR, and TCRdb kept only the in-frame ones, dropping some. This sample has about 200,000 clones, with just over 85% found just once. Note on this clone: Its specificity is not known.

This sequence was found in an adult in good health. The chain has TRBV7-2 and TRBJ1-2, with 8 bases matching TRBD1. The sequencing used peripheral blood, collected on day 0 of AZD1222 vaccination. CDR3 nucleotides: TGTGCCAGCAGCGGGCGGACAGGGACAAACTATGGCTACACCTTC. This encodes CASSGRTGTNYGYTF.